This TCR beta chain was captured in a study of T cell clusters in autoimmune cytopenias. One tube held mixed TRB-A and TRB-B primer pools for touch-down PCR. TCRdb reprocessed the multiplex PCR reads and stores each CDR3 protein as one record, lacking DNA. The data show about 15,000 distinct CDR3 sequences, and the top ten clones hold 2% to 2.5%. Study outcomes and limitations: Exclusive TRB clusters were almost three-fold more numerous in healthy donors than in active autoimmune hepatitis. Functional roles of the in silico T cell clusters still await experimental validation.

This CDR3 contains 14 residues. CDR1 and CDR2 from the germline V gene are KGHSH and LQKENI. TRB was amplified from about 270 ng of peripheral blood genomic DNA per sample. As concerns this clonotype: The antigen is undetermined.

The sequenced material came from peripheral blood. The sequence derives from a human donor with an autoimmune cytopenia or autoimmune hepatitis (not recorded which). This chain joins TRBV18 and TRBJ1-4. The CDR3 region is CASSPWGRDEKLFF.